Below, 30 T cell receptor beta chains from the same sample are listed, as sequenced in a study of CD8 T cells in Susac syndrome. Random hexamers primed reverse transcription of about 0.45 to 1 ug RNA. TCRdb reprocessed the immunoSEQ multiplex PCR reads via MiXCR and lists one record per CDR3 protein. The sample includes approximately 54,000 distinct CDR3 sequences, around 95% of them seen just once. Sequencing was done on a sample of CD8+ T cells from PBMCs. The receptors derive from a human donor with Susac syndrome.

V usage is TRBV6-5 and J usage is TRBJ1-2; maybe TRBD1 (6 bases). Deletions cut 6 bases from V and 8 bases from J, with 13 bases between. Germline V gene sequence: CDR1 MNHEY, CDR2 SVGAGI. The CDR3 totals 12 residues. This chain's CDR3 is CASRTGTWGYTF. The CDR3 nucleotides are TGTGCCAGCAGGACCGGGACATGGGGCTACACCTTC.

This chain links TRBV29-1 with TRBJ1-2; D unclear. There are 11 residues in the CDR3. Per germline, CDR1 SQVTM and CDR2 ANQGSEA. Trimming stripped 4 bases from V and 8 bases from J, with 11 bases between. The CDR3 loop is CSVGLGRGYTF. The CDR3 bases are TGCAGCGTTGGACTAGGCAGAGGCTACACCTTC. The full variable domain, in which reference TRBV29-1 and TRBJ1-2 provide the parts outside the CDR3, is SAVISQKPSRDICQRGTSLTIQCQVDSQVTMMFWYRQQPGQSLTLIATANQGSEATYESGFVIDKFPISRPNLTFSTLTVSNMSPEDSSIYLCSVGLGRGYTFGSGTRLTVV.

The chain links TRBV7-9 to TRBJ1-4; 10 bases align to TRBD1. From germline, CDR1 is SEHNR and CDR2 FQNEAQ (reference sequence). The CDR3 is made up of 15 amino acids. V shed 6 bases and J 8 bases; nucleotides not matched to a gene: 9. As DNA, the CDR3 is TGTGCCAGCAGACCCCCCGGGACAGGGGACGAAAAACTGTTTTTT. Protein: CASRPPGTGDEKLFF.

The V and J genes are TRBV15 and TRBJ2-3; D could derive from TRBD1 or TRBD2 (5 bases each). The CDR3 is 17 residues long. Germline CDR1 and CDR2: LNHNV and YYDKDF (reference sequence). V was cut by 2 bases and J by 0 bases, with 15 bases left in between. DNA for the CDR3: TGTGCCACCAGCAGATCCTATCGGGGCGCTAGCACAGATACGCAGTATTTT. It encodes CATSRSYRGASTDTQYF.

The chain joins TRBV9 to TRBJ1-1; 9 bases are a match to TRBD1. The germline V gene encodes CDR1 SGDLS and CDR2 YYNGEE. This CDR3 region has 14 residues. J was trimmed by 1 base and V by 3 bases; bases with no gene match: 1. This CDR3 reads CASSATGGNTEAFF. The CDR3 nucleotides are TGTGCCAGCAGCGCGACAGGGGGGAACACTGAAGCTTTCTTT.

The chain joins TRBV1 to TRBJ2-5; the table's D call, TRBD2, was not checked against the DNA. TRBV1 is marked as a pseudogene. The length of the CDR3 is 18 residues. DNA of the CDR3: TGCACCAGCAGCCAAACTTCGGTAGCGGGGGGGTACCAAGAGACCCAGTACTTC. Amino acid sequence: CTSSQTSVAGGYQETQYF.

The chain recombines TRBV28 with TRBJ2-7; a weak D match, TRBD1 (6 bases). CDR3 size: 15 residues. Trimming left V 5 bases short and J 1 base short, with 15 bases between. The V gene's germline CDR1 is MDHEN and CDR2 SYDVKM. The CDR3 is CASSTHHRESYEQYF. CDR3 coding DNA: TGTGCCAGCAGTACCCACCACAGGGAGTCCTACGAGCAGTACTTC. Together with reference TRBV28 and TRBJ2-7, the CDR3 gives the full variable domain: DVKVTQSSRYLVKRTGEKVFLECVQDMDHENMFWYRQDPGLGLRLIYFSYDVKMKEKGDIPEGYSVSREKKERFSLILESASTNQTSMYLCASSTHHRESYEQYFGPGTRLTVT.

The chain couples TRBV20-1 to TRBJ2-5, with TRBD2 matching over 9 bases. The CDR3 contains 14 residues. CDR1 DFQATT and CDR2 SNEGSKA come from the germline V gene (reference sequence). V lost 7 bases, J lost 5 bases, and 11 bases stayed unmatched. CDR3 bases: TGCAGTGTGATGCTGGTAGCGGGGGTTGAGACCCAGTACTTC. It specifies CSVMLVAGVETQYF.

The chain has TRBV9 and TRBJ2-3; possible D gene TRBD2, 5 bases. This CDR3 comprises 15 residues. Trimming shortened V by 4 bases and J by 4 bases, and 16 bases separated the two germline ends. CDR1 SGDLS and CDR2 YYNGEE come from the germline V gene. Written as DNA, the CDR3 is TGTGCCAGCAGCCCAGAAGGAGGAGGTCCAGATACGCAGTATTTT. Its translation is CASSPEGGGPDTQYF. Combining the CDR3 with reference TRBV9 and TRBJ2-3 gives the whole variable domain DSGVTQTPKHLITATGQRVTLRCSPRSGDLSVYWYQQSLDQGLQFLIQYYNGEERAKGNILERFSAQQFPDLHSELNLSSLELGDSALYFCASSPEGGGPDTQYFGPGTRLTVL.

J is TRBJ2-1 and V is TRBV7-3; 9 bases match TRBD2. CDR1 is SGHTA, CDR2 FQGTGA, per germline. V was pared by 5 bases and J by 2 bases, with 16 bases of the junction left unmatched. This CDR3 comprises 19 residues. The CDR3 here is CASSPPSGGGASTYNEQFF. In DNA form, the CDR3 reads TGTGCCAGCAGCCCCCCATCGGGCGGGGGGGCCTCAACCTACAATGAGCAGTTCTTC.

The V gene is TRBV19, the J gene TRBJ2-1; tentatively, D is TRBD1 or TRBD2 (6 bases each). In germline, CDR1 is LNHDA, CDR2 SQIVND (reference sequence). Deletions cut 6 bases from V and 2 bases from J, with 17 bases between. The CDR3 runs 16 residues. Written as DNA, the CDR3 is TGTGCCAGTAGCCAGGGTTGGGGGGCCCCCTACAATGAGCAGTTCTTC. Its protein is CASSQGWGAPYNEQFF.

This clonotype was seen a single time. The CDR3 loop reads CASRFLQGWGGGYTF. CDR3 sequence (DNA): TGTGCCAGCAGGTTCCTACAGGGTTGGGGAGGAGGCTACACCTTC. The chain links TRBV11-2 to TRBJ1-2; D is possibly TRBD1 (6 bases). The ends were cut back, 6 bases at V and 8 bases at J, with 22 bases in the middle. The CDR3 length is 15 residues. Looked up from germline, CDR1 is SGHAT and CDR2 is FQNNGV.

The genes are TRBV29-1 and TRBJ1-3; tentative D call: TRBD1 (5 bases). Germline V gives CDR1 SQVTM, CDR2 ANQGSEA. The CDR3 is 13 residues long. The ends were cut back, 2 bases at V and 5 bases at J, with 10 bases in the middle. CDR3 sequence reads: CSVERDARNTIYF. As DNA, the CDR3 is TGCAGCGTTGAAAGGGACGCAAGAAACACCATATATTTT.

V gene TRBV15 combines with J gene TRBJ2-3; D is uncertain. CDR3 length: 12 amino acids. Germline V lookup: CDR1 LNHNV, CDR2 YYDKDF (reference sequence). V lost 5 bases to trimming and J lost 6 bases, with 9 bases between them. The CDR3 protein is CATSRLGDTQYF. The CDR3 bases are TGTGCCACCAGCCGCCTTGGGGATACGCAGTATTTT.

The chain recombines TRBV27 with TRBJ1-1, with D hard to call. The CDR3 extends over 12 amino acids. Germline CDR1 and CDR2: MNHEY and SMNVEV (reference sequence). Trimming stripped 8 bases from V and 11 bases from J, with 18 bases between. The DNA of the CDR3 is TGTGCCAGCGGCCCGACACGGTTGGGGGCTTTCTTT. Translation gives CASGPTRLGAFF.

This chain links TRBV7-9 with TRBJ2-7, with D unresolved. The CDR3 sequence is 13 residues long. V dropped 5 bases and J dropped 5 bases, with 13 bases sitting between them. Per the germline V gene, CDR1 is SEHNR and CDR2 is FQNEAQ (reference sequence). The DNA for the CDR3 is TGTGCCAGCAGCCAAAGATATCAGGACGAGCAGTACTTC. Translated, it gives CASSQRYQDEQYF.

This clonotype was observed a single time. CDR3 DNA: TGTGCCAGCTCCGGGGGAAATCATCGGGAGACCCAGTACTTC. Translated, it gives CASSGGNHRETQYF. This sequence joins TRBV9 and TRBJ2-5; tentative D call: TRBD2 (6 bases). CDR3 size: 14 residues. Trimming stripped 7 bases from V and 5 bases from J, with 18 bases between. From germline, CDR1 is SGDLS and CDR2 YYNGEE.

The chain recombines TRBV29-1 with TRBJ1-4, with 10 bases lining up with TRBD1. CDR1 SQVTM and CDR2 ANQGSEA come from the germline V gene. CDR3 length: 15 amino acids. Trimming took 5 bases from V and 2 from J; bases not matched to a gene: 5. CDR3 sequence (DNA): TGCAGCGTTACCGGGACAGGGGAGACTAATGAAAAACTGTTTTTT. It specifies CSVTGTGETNEKLFF.

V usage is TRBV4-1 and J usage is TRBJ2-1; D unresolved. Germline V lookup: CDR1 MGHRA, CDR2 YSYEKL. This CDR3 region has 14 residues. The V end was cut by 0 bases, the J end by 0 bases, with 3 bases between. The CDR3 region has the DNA TGCGCCAGCAGCCAAGACGACTCCTACAATGAGCAGTTCTTC. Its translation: CASSQDDSYNEQFF.

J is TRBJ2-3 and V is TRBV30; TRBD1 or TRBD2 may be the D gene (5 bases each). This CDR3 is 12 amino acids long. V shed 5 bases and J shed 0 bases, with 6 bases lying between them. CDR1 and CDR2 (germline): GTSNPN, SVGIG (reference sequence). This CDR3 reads CAWGGSTDTQYF. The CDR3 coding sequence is TGTGCCTGGGGGGGAAGCACAGATACGCAGTATTTT.

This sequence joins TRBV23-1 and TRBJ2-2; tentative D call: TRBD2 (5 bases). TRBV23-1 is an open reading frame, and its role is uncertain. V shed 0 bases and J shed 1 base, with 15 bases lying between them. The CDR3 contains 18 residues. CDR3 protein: CASSQSIGGTKNTGELFF. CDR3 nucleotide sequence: TGCGCCAGCAGTCAATCGATAGGAGGCACCAAGAACACCGGGGAGCTGTTTTTT.

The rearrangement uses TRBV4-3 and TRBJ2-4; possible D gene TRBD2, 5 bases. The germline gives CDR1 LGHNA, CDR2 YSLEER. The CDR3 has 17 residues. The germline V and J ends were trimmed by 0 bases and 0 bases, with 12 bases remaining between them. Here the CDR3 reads CASSQDPAGLAKNIQYF. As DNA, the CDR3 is TGCGCCAGCAGCCAAGATCCTGCGGGCTTAGCCAAAAACATTCAGTACTTC.

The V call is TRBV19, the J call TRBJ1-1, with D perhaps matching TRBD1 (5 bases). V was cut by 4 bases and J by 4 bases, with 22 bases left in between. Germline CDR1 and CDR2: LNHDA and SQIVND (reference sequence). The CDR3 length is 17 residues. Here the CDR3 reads CASSKGEVRGISTEAFF. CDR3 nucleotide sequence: TGTGCCAGTAGTAAAGGGGAAGTACGGGGGATTAGCACTGAAGCTTTCTTT.

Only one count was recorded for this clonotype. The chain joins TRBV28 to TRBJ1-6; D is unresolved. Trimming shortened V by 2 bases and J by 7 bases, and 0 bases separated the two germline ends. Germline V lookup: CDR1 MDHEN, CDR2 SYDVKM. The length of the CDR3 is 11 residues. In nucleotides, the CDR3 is TGTGCCAGCAGTTTAAATTCACCCCTCCACTTT. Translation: CASSLNSPLHF.

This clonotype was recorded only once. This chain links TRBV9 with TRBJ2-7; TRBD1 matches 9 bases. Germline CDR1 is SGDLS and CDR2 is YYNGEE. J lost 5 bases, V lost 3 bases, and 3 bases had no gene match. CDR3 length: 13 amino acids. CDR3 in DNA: TGTGCCAGCAGCGCTGGGACAGGGAACGAGCAGTACTTC. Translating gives CASSAGTGNEQYF. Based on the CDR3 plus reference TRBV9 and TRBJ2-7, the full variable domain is DSGVTQTPKHLITATGQRVTLRCSPRSGDLSVYWYQQSLDQGLQFLIQYYNGEERAKGNILERFSAQQFPDLHSELNLSSLELGDSALYFCASSAGTGNEQYFGPGTRLTVT.

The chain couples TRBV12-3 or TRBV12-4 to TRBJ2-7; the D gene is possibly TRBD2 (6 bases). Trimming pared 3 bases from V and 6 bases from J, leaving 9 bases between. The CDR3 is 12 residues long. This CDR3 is CASSFGGPEQYF. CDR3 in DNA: TGTGCCAGCAGTTTCGGGGGACCCGAGCAGTACTTC.

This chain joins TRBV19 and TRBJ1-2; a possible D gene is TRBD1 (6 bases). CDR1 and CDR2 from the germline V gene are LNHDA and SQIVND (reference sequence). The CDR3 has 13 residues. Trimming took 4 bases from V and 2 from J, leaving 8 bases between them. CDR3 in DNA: TGTGCCAGTAGTACAGGACAGAACTATGGCTACACCTTC. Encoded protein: CASSTGQNYGYTF. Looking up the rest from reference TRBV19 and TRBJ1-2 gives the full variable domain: DGGITQSPKYLFRKEGQNVTLSCEQNLNHDAMYWYRQDPGQGLRLIYYSQIVNDFQKGDIAEGYSVSREKKESFPLTVTSAQKNPTAFYLCASSTGQNYGYTFGSGTRLTVV.

CDR3 in DNA: TGCGCCAGCAGCCACCGGGTAGGACAGGAGGATCAGCCCCAGCATTTT. The encoded protein is CASSHRVGQEDQPQHF. V gene TRBV4-1 combines with J gene TRBJ1-5; TRBD1 agrees at 7 bases. The germline CDR1 and CDR2 sequences are MGHRA and YSYEKL. Trimming cost V 3 bases and J 5 bases; bases outside gene matches: 10. The length of the CDR3 is 16 residues.

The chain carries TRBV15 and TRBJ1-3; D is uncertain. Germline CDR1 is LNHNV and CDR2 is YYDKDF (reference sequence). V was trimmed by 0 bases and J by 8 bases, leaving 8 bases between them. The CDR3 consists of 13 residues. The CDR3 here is CATSRERTHTIYF. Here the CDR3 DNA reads TGTGCCACCAGCAGAGAACGGACCCACACCATATATTTT.

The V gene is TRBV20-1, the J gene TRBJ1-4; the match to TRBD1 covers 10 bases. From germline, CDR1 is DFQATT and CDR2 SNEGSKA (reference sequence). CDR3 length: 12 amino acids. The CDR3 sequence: CSLGTGDEKLFF. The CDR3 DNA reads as TGCAGCCTCGGGACAGGGGACGAAAAACTGTTTTTT.